The rows below give T cell receptor beta chains drawn from one sample of a study of blood T cell repertoires in COVID-19. The assay was immunoSEQ multiplex PCR, and TCRdb's table has in-frame clones only and misses some. In the table there are 150,000 to 200,000 clones, approximately 90% of which are singletons. Sequencing was carried out using peripheral blood. The source of these receptors is a man in his 70s with active or convalescent COVID-19. Both conserved end residues are trimmed from each CDR3.

TRBJ1-5 | TRBV19 | ASNQGRDRGVPQH
TRBJ2-3 | TRBV7-2 | ASSPPGLAGADTQY
TRBJ2-1 | TRBV13 | ASSLGLAGGRNEQF
TRBJ2-2 | TRBV5-6 | ASSSWGLGTGELF
TRBJ2-7 | TRBV9 | ASSPGAGGLHYGSYEQY
TRBJ2-5 | TRBV28 | ASSRQAQETQY
TRBJ1-1 | TRBV18 | ASSTTENTEAF
TRBJ1-2 | TRBV30 | AWSAYQAYGYT
TRBJ2-2 | TRBV24-1 | ATSGPQGAPGELF
TRBJ2-7 | TRBV29-1 | SALTGSYEQY
TRBJ2-5 | TRBV29-1 | SVVPLVNRQETQY
TRBJ2-7 | TRBV18 | ASSGSGLEAQTYEQY
TRBJ1-1 | TRBV6-6 | ASKQARGENTEAF
TRBJ2-1 | TRBV4-3 | ASSQVEGVGEQF
TRBJ1-1 | TRBV11-2 | ASSRPRGHPLDTEAF
TRBJ2-6 | TRBV2 | ASSDRGSGANVLT
TRBJ1-5 | TRBV19 | ASSTPRRTQLLNQPQH
TRBJ2-7 | TRBV9 | ASSKGQGNYEQY
TRBJ1-5 | TRBV4-3 | ASSQVWSGNQPQH
TRBJ1-2 | TRBV7-2 | ASSRLLANYGYT
TRBJ2-3 | TRBV5-6 | ASSLGAGARADTQY
TRBJ2-1 | TRBV19 | ASSPGTSGSEQF
TRBJ2-7 | TRBV10-1 | ASSEGGTSYEQY
TRBJ1-6 | TRBV7-2 | ASSRAGSLGSPLH
TRBJ2-7 | TRBV29-1 | SVKGGGRGYEQY
TRBJ2-5 | TRBV6-5 | ASSYARPDKETQY
TRBJ2-1 | TRBV5-6 | ASSLVAGGSYNEQF
TRBJ2-3 | TRBV11-2 | ASSSYRGPADTQY
TRBJ2-1 | TRBV6-2/TRBV6-3 | ASSTPFGTSGRVNEQF
TRBJ1-2 | TRBV6-5 | ASRVEARSNYGYT
TRBJ2-7 | TRBV2 | ASSDDASYEQY
TRBJ2-7 | TRBV7-6 | ASSLGPPSSYEQY
TRBJ1-2 | TRBV5-4 | ASSSGQGAAGYT
TRBJ2-5 | TRBV7-8 | ASSLETGIQETQY
TRBJ1-1 | TRBV2 | ASSESETEAF
TRBJ2-1 | TRBV9 | ASSVLPASGKNEQF
TRBJ1-5 | TRBV5-1 | ASSFRTGPSNQPQH
TRBJ2-3 | TRBV2 | ASTGLVTNTDTQY
TRBJ2-3 | TRBV19 | ASSLGTGSSADTQY
TRBJ2-7 | TRBV5-1 | ASSGTGRVYEQY
TRBJ2-3 | TRBV2 | ASNHAGGNTDTQY